These T cell receptor beta chains were read from a single sample in a study of Graves' ophthalmopathy and Graves' hyperthyroidism. One entry per CDR3 protein results from TCRdb running MiXCR on the multiplex PCR reads. The table records around 520,000 distinct CDR3 sequences, less than 45% of them present only once. Sequencing input: peripheral blood or thyroid tissue (not recorded which). These receptors were taken from an adult man with Graves' hyperthyroidism. CDR3s include the opening cysteine and the closing phenylalanine or tryptophan. The D gene is left open where the match is weak. A clone size is listed for some rows: how often the clone was seen (once, few, many), or a class if it is expanded.

D gene: -
clone size: -
J gene: TRBJ1-5
V gene: TRBV20-1
CDR3 DNA: TGCAGTGCTAGAGGGGGAGCGTTAGAGACCCAGCATTTT
CDR3 protein: CSARGGALETQHF

D gene: -
clone size: few
J gene: TRBJ1-2
V gene: TRBV4-1
CDR3 DNA: TGCGCCAGCAGCCAAGTCCGGGGGTCCTATGGCTACACCTTC
CDR3 protein: CASSQVRGSYGYTF

D gene: TRBD1
clone size: many
J gene: TRBJ1-4
V gene: TRBV19
CDR3 DNA: TGTGCCAGTAGTCCGGGACAGGGAGCTTTGGCTAATGAAAAACTGTTTTTT
CDR3 protein: CASSPGQGALANEKLFF

D gene: TRBD1
clone size: -
J gene: TRBJ1-5
V gene: TRBV2
CDR3 DNA: TGTGCCAGCAGTGAAGAGGCAGGGGGCCAGCCCCAGCATTTT
CDR3 protein: CASSEEAGGQPQHF

D gene: TRBD1
clone size: -
J gene: TRBJ1-6
V gene: TRBV28
CDR3 DNA: TGTGCCAGCAGTGACAGGACAGGGGAAAATTCACCCCTCCACTTT
CDR3 protein: CASSDRTGENSPLHF

D gene: -
clone size: few
J gene: TRBJ2-6
V gene: TRBV6-1
CDR3 DNA: TGTGCCAGCAGTGAAGCCGACAGCCAGGTCTGGGCCAACGTCCTGACTTTC
CDR3 protein: CASSEADSQVWANVLTF

D gene: -
clone size: -
J gene: TRBJ2-7
V gene: TRBV7-8
CDR3 DNA: TGTGCCGGCAGCCTAACATTGGGCAGCTCCCACGAGCAGTACTTC
CDR3 protein: CAGSLTLGSSHEQYF

D gene: -
clone size: -
J gene: TRBJ1-1
V gene: TRBV7-9
CDR3 DNA: TGTGCCAGCAGCTTAGGCCCCCAGGGTCAAACTGAAGCTTTCTTT
CDR3 protein: CASSLGPQGQTEAFF

D gene: -
clone size: -
J gene: TRBJ2-5
V gene: TRBV12-3/TRBV12-4
CDR3 DNA: TGTGCCAGCAGTTTAGCGCAGACAGGAGATCAGCCCCAGTACTTC
CDR3 protein: CASSLAQTGDQPQYF

D gene: -
clone size: -
J gene: TRBJ2-5
V gene: TRBV18
CDR3 DNA: TGTGCCAGCTCACCACCTACAGGGTTCGGTGAGACCCAGTACTTC
CDR3 protein: CASSPPTGFGETQYF

D gene: TRBD2
clone size: many
J gene: TRBJ2-2
V gene: TRBV29-1
CDR3 DNA: TGCAGCGTTGTACCTAGCGGGGGGACCGGGGAGCTGTTTTTT
CDR3 protein: CSVVPSGGTGELFF